This T cell receptor (beta chain) was captured in a study of T-cell reconstitution after alpha-beta-depleted transplantation in children. By share, this clonotype counts as medium-sized (0.01 to 0.1%). TCRbeta library construction was performed incorporating unique molecular identifiers. TCRdb fed the PCR reads into MiXCR, producing one record per CDR3 protein. The profile shows 450,000 to 600,000 distinct CDR3 sequences, 18% of them singletons. Germline lookup yields CDR1 DFQATT and CDR2 SNEGSKA (reference sequence). The V and J ends lost 0 bases and 4 bases respectively, with 10 bases between them. CDR3 size: 13 residues.

This rearrangement joins TRBV20-1 to TRBJ2-7; no firm D call. Sample: PBMCs from the stem cell graft donor, taken from the stem cell graft. The receptor's source is a human donor who donated a stem cell graft to a child with acute lymphoblastic leukemia. Here the CDR3 reads CSARDRREYEQYF. In DNA, the CDR3 is TGCAGTGCTAGAGATAGGAGAGAGTACGAGCAGTACTTC.